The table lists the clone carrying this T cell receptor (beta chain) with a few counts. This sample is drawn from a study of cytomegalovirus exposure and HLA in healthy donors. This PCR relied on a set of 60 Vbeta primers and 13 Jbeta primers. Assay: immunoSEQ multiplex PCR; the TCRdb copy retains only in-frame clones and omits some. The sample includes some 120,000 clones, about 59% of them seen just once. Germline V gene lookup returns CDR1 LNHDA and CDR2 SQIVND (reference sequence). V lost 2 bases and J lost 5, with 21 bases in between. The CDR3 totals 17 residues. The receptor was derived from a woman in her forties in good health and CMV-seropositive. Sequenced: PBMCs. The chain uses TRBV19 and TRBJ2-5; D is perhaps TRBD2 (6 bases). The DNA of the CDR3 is TGTGCCAGTAGTATACGGCCTGACGGAGGGCCAGGGGAGACCCAGTACTTC. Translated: CASSIRPDGGPGETQYF.